The 16 T cell receptor beta chains below come from one sample, sequenced in a study of cytomegalovirus exposure and HLA in healthy donors. The PCR employed 60 Vbeta primers together with 13 Jbeta primers. Assay used: immunoSEQ multiplex PCR; TCRdb lists only in-frame clones, some missing. The sample consists of about 170,000 clones, over 75% of them appearing once. Sequenced material: PBMCs. The receptors originated from a woman aged 45-60 years in good health and CMV-seropositive.

The chain is built from TRBV19 and TRBJ2-1; D perhaps matches TRBD1 (5 bases). Germline-derived CDR1 and CDR2 are LNHDA and SQIVND (reference sequence). The CDR3 covers 14 residues. The V end was cut by 3 bases, the J end by 1 base, with 7 bases between. This CDR3 is CASSMQGSYNEQFF. The CDR3 DNA follows: TGTGCCAGTAGTATGCAGGGATCCTACAATGAGCAGTTCTTC. The full variable domain, completed using reference TRBV19 and TRBJ2-1, is DGGITQSPKYLFRKEGQNVTLSCEQNLNHDAMYWYRQDPGQGLRLIYYSQIVNDFQKGDIAEGYSVSREKKESFPLTVTSAQKNPTAFYLCASSMQGSYNEQFFGPGTRLTVL.

V and J are TRBV19 and TRBJ1-5; 9 bases are a match to TRBD1. This CDR3 has 17 amino acids. The V segment lost 6 bases and the J segment 2 bases; nucleotides outside the gene matches: 11. Germline assignment: CDR1 LNHDA and CDR2 SQIVND (reference sequence). CDR3 loop: CASSQTGTGKGNQPQHF. The CDR3 coding sequence is TGTGCCAGTAGCCAGACCGGGACAGGGAAAGGCAATCAGCCCCAGCATTTT.

This clone was picked up a small number of times. The genes are TRBV21-1 and TRBJ1-1; the table assigns TRBD1, which was not confirmed against the DNA. TRBV21-1 is a documented pseudogene. The CDR3 length is 14 residues. CDR3 amino acids: CASSKPRQVAEAFF. The CDR3 DNA is TGTGCCAGCAGCAAACCGCGACAAGTGGCTGAAGCTTTCTTT.

The chain joins TRBV11-1 to TRBJ1-1; D is uncertain. Germline CDR1 SGHAT, CDR2 FQDESV (reference sequence). The CDR3 is 13 amino acids. V lost 2 bases and J 1 base, leaving 5 bases between the germline ends. The CDR3 region is CASSLNRNTEAFF. In DNA form, the CDR3 reads TGTGCCAGCAGCTTAAATCGGAACACTGAAGCTTTCTTT.

This rearrangement joins TRBV28 to TRBJ1-2, with TRBD1 as a possible D gene (6 bases). From germline, CDR1 is MDHEN and CDR2 SYDVKM. CDR3 size: 16 residues. V lost 6 bases and J lost 8, with 25 bases in between. The CDR3 DNA follows: TGTGCCAGCAGACCCCTAGGAGGCCACTCTCAGGGGGGCTACACCTTC. It specifies CASRPLGGHSQGGYTF.

V gene TRBV9 combines with J gene TRBJ2-3, with TRBD2 as a possible D gene (5 bases). Trimming took 2 bases from V and 0 from J, leaving 10 bases between them. Looked up from germline, CDR1 is SGDLS and CDR2 is YYNGEE. The CDR3 contains 15 residues. The CDR3 region has the DNA TGTGCCAGCAGCGTGCTAGCTGCTAGCACAGATACGCAGTATTTT. It yields the protein CASSVLAASTDTQYF.

The V and J genes are TRBV7-9 and TRBJ1-5; D may be TRBD1 (5 bases). The germline gives CDR1 SEHNR, CDR2 FQNEAQ (reference sequence). CDR3 length equals 15 residues. V lost 5 bases and J 7 bases, leaving 18 bases between the germline ends. The CDR3 loop is CASSQSTSGMQPQHF. The CDR3 bases are TGTGCCAGCAGCCAGAGTACTTCAGGGATGCAGCCCCAGCATTTT.

The chain uses TRBV30 and TRBJ2-1, with a possible D match to TRBD2 (6 bases). V was clipped by 0 bases and J by 3 bases, with 15 bases between them. This CDR3 contains 16 residues. The V gene's germline CDR1 is GTSNPN and CDR2 SVGIG (reference sequence). The CDR3: CAWSVRRGPLYNEQFF. The CDR3 DNA is TGTGCCTGGAGTGTACGGAGGGGACCCCTCTACAATGAGCAGTTCTTC.

The chain employs TRBV6-5 and TRBJ2-3; 11 bases line up with TRBD2. The junction had 1 base not matched to a gene; V was cut back by 5 bases and J by 3 bases. The CDR3 runs 14 residues. Germline V gene data show CDR1 as MNHEY and CDR2 as SVGAGI. The CDR3, as DNA: TGTGCCAGCAGTCGGACTAGCGGGACAGATACGCAGTATTTT. Amino acid sequence: CASSRTSGTDTQYF.

This chain uses TRBV23-1 with TRBJ1-2; D is perhaps TRBD1 (5 bases). TRBV23-1 is designated an ORF whose function remains uncertain. V was trimmed by 8 bases and J by 8 bases, leaving 24 bases between them. This CDR3 has 15 amino acids. The CDR3 here is CASRWAGGFPAGYTF. The CDR3 nucleotides are TGCGCCAGCCGCTGGGCCGGGGGTTTTCCTGCGGGCTACACCTTC.

The V gene is TRBV5-1, the J gene TRBJ2-7; tentative D call: TRBD2 (6 bases). The CDR3 extends over 14 amino acids. V was shortened by 4 bases and J by 0 bases, with 11 bases between the two germline ends. CDR1 is SGHRS, CDR2 YFSETQ, per germline. Here the CDR3 DNA reads TGCGCCAGCAGCCTGGCCGGGGGCTCCTACGAGCAGTACTTC. This translates into CASSLAGGSYEQYF.

The chain recombines TRBV11-2 with TRBJ2-2; unclear D gene. V was trimmed by 4 bases and J by 3 bases, leaving 3 bases between them. CDR3 length equals 12 residues. Looked up from germline, CDR1 is SGHAT and CDR2 is FQNNGV. The CDR3 region is CASSSYTGELFF. Written as DNA, the CDR3 is TGTGCCAGCAGCTCATACACCGGGGAGCTGTTTTTT.

The rearrangement links TRBV7-2 to TRBJ1-5; 11 bases align to TRBD1. This CDR3 comprises 14 residues. V shed 8 bases, J shed 4 bases, and the junction held 4 bases outside the gene matches. CDR1 is SGHTA, CDR2 FQGNSA, per germline. CDR3 DNA sequence: TGTGCCAGCGGAGGGACAGGGGGGAATCAGCCCCAGCATTTT. Translated, it gives CASGGTGGNQPQHF.

The V gene is TRBV5-1, the J gene TRBJ2-3, with D perhaps matching TRBD2 (6 bases). Germline V gene sequence: CDR1 SGHRS, CDR2 YFSETQ. V dropped 4 bases and J dropped 2 bases, with 11 bases sitting between them. This CDR3 spans 14 amino acids. CDR3: CASSLALATDTQYF. CDR3 sequence (DNA): TGCGCCAGCAGCCTAGCGCTAGCCACAGATACGCAGTATTTT.

The J gene is TRBJ1-2, the V gene TRBV2; no definite D call. The germline gives CDR1 SNHLY, CDR2 FYNNEI. Trimming removed 3 bases at V and 8 bases at J, with 13 bases between. CDR3 length: 13 residues. DNA for the CDR3: TGTGCCAGCAGTGATTTGGCAAATCGAGGCTACACCTTC. Translation: CASSDLANRGYTF.

This chain connects TRBV27 to TRBJ2-3; 10 positions match TRBD2. Trimming took 3 bases from V and 4 from J; bases not matched to a gene: 7. The CDR3 totals 16 residues. Germline CDR1 and CDR2: MNHEY and SMNVEV (reference sequence). The DNA for the CDR3 is TGTGCCAGCAGTTTCAGAGCGGGGGGGCATCCAGATACGCAGTATTTT. Translation gives CASSFRAGGHPDTQYF.